These T cell receptor beta chains were read from a single sample in a study of blood T cell repertoires in COVID-19. The repertoire was sequenced with immunoSEQ multiplex PCR; TCRdb's copy has only in-frame clones and lacks some. Found here are a few hundred thousand clones, roughly nine tenths of them singletons; the top ten hold around a sixth. The sequencing input was PBMCs or T cells enriched from blood (not recorded which). All receptors come from a woman aged 25 to 45 who had recovered from COVID-19. Both conserved end residues are part of each CDR3. D genes are given only for firm matches. Only some rows state a clone size, as once, few, many or a class for expanded clones.

j_gene	d_gene	v_gene	abundance	CDR3nt	CDR3aa
TRBJ1-2	NA	TRBV3-1/TRBV3-2	NA	TGTGCCAGCAGCCAAGTGGTTGACAGGACCAATAACTATGGCTACACCTTC	CASSQVVDRTNNYGYTF
TRBJ2-2	NA	TRBV18	NA	TGTGCCAGCTCTCGGTCATCAGGCCCGAACACCGGGGAGCTGTTTTTT	CASSRSSGPNTGELFF
TRBJ2-5	TRBD1	TRBV12-3/TRBV12-4	NA	TGTGCCAGCAGTGAGGGGGCTCGGGAGACCCAGTACTTC	CASSEGARETQYF
TRBJ2-2	NA	TRBV7-7	NA	TGTGCTAGCACCAAGAACGCCGGGATCTACACCGGGGAGCTGTTTTTT	CASTKNAGIYTGELFF
TRBJ1-5	NA	TRBV28	few	TGTGCCAGCAGCGGAACAGGGTCGAGCAATCAGCCCCAGCATTTT	CASSGTGSSNQPQHF
TRBJ2-1	NA	TRBV7-2	NA	TGTGCCAGCAGCGTGGACTTCAATGAGCAGTTCTTC	CASSVDFNEQFF
TRBJ1-4	NA	TRBV28	NA	TGTGCCAGCAGTTCTGGGGCGAGTAGGAAACTGTTTTTT	CASSSGASRKLFF
TRBJ1-6	TRBD1	TRBV4-1	NA	TGCGCCAGCAGCCAAGATTTTCCAGGGACAGGTTCACCCCTCCACTTT	CASSQDFPGTGSPLHF
TRBJ2-1	NA	TRBV28	NA	TGTGCCAGCAGTGCCTGGGGGCTTACCTACAATGAGCAGTTCTTC	CASSAWGLTYNEQFF
TRBJ2-7	TRBD2	TRBV18	NA	TGTGCCAGCTCACAAGGGCGGGAGAGTAACTACGAGCAGTACTTC	CASSQGRESNYEQYF
TRBJ2-7	NA	TRBV15	NA	TGTGCCACCAGCAGGTATCGAACCCACAGCTCCTACGAGCAGTACTTC	CATSRYRTHSSYEQYF
TRBJ2-2	TRBD1	TRBV28	NA	TGTGCCAGCAGTACTAGGACAGGGAACACCGGGGAGCTGTTTTTT	CASSTRTGNTGELFF
TRBJ2-5	NA	TRBV6-2/TRBV6-3	NA	TGTGCCAGCAGTTACCCATCCCAAGAGACCCAGTACTTC	CASSYPSQETQYF
TRBJ2-7	NA	TRBV21-1	NA	TGTGCCAGCAGCAAAGAGCGAGGACTAGCGGGGTCATGGAAAACCAACGAGCAGTACTTC	CASSKERGLAGSWKTNEQYF
TRBJ1-2	NA	TRBV4-3	NA	TGCGCCAGCAGCCAAGAAGATAGTCCTGAACCCCCGTACACCTTC	CASSQEDSPEPPYTF